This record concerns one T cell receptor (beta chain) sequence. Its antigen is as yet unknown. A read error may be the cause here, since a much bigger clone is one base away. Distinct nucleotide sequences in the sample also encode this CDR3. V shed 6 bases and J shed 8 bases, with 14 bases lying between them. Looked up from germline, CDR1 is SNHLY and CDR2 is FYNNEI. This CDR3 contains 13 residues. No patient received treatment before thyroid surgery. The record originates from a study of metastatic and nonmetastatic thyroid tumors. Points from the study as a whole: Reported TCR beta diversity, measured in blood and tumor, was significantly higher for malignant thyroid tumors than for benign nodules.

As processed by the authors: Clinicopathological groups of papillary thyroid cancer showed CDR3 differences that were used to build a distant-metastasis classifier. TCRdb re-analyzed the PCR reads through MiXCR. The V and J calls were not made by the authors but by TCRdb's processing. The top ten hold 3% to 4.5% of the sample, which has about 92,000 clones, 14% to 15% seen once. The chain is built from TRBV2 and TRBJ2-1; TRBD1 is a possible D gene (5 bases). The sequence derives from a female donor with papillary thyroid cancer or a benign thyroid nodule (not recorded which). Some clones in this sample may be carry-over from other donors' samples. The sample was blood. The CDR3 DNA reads TGTGCCAGCAGATCTACAGGCCGGGATGAGCAGTTCTTC. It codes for CASRSTGRDEQFF.